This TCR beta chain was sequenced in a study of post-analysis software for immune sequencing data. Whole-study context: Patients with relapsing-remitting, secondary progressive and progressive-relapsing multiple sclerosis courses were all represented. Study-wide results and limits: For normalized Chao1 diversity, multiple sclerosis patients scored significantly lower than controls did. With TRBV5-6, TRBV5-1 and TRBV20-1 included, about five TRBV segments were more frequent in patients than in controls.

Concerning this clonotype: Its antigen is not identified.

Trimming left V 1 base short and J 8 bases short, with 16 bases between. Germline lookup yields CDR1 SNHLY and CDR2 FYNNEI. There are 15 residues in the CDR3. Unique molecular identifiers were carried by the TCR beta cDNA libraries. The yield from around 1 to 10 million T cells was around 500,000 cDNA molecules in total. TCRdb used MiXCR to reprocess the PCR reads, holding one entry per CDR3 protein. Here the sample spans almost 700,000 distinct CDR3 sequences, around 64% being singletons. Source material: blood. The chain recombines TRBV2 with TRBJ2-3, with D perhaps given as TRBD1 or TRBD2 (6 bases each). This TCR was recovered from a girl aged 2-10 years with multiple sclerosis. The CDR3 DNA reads TGTGCCAGCAGTGAAGTCGCGGGACAAAGGGGTACGCAGTATTTT. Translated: CASSEVAGQRGTQYF.